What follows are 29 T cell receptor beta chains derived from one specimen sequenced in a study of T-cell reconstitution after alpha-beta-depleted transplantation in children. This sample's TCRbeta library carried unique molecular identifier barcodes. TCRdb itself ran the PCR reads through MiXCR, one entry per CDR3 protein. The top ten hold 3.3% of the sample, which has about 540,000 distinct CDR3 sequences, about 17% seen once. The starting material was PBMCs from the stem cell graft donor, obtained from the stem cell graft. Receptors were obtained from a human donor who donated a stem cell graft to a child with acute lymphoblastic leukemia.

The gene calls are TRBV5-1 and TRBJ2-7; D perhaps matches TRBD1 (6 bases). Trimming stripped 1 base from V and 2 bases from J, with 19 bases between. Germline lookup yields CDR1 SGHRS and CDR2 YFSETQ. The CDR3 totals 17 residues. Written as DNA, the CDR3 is TGCGCCAGCAGCTTGAGTACACAACGGGACACAGCCTACGAGCAGTACTTC. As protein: CASSLSTQRDTAYEQYF. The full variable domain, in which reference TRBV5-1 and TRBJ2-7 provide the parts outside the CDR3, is KAGVTQTPRYLIKTRGQQVTLSCSPISGHRSVSWYQQTPGQGLQFLFEYFSETQRNKGNFPGRFSGRQFSNSRSEMNVSTLELGDSALYLCASSLSTQRDTAYEQYFGPGTRLTVT.

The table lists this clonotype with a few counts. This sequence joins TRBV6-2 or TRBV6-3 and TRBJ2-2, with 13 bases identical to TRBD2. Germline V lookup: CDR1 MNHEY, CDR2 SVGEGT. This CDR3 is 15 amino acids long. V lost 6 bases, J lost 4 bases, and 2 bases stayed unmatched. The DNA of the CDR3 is TGTGCCAGCAGGCGACTAGCGGGAGGCACCGGGGAGCTGTTTTTT. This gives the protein CASRRLAGGTGELFF.

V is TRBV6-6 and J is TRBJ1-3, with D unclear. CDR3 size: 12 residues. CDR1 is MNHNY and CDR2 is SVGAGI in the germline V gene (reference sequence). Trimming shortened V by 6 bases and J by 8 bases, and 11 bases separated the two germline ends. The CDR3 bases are TGTGCCAGCAGACCATCCGAATACACCATATATTTT. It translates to CASRPSEYTIYF.

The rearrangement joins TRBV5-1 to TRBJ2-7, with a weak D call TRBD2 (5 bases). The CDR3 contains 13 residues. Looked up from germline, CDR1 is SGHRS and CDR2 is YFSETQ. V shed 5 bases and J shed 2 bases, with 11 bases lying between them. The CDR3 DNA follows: TGCGCCAGCAGAAACGCGGAGGCCTACGAGCAGTACTTC. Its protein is CASRNAEAYEQYF. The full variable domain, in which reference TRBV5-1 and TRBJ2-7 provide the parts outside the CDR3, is KAGVTQTPRYLIKTRGQQVTLSCSPISGHRSVSWYQQTPGQGLQFLFEYFSETQRNKGNFPGRFSGRQFSNSRSEMNVSTLELGDSALYLCASRNAEAYEQYFGPGTRLTVT.

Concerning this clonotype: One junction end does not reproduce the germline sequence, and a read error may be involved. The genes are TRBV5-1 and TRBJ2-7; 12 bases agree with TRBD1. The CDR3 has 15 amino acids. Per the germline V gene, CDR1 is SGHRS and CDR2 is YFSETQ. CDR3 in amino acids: CASSDPGQGAYQQYF. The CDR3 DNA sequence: TGCGCCAGCAGCGATCCGGGACAGGGGGCCTACCAGCAGTACTTC.

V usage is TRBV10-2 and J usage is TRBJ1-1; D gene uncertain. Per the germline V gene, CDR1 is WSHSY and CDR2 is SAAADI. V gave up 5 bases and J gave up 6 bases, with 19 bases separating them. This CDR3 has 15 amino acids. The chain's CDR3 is CASSSNWVVRPEAFF. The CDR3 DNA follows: TGCGCCAGCAGTTCGAATTGGGTCGTACGGCCTGAAGCTTTCTTT.

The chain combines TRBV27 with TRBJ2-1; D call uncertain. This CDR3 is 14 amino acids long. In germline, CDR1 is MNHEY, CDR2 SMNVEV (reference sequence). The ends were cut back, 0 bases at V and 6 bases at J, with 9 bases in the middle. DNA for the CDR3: TGTGCCAGCAGTTTATCGGCGACGATCAATGAGCAGTTCTTC. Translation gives CASSLSATINEQFF.

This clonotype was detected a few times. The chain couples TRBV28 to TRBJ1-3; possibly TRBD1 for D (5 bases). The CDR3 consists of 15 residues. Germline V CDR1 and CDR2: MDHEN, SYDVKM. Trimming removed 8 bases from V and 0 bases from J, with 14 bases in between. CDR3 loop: CASAEPGSSGNTIYF. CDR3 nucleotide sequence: TGTGCCAGCGCCGAACCAGGGAGCTCTGGAAACACCATATATTTT.

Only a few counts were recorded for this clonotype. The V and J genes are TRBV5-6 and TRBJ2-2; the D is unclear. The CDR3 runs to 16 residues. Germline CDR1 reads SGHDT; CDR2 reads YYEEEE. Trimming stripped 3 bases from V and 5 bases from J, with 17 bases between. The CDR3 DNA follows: TGTGCCAGCAGCTGGGAAGACCGGCGTTGGACCGGGGAGCTGTTTTTT. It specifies CASSWEDRRWTGELFF.

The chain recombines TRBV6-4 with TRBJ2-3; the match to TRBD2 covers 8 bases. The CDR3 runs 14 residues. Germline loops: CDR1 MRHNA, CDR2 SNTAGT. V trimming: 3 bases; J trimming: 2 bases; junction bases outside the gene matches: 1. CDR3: CASSETSVTDTQYF. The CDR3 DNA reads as TGTGCCAGCAGTGAGACTAGCGTCACAGATACGCAGTATTTT.

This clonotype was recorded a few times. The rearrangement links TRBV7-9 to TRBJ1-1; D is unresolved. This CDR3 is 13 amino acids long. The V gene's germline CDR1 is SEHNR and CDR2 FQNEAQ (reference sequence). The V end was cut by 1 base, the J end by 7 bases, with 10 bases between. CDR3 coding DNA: TGTGCCAGCAGCTTAGGTATCCGTGATGAAGCTTTCTTT. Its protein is CASSLGIRDEAFF.

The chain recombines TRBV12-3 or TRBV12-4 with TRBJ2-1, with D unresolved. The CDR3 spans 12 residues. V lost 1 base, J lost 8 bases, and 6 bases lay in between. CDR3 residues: CASSLELDEQFF. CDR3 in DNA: TGTGCCAGCAGTTTAGAACTCGATGAGCAGTTCTTC.

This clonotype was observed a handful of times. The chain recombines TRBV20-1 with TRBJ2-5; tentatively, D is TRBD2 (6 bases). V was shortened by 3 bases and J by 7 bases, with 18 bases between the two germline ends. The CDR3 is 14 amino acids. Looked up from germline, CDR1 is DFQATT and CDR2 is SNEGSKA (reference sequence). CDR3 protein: CSASAGGKTGTQYF. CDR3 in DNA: TGCAGTGCTAGTGCGGGCGGGAAGACGGGGACCCAGTACTTC.

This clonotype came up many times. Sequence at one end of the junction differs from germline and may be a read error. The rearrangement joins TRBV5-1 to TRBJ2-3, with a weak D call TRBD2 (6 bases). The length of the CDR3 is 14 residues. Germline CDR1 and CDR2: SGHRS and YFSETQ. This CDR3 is CASSPGTGTDTQYF. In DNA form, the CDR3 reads TGTGCCAGCAGCCCCGGGACTGGCACAGATACGCAGTATTTT.

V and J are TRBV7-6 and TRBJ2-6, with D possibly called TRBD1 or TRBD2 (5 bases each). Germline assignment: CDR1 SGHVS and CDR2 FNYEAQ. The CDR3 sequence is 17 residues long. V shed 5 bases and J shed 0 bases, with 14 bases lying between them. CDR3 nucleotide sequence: TGTGCCAGCAGCCCCGGGACGGTTCCCTCTGGGGCCAACGTCCTGACTTTC. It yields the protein CASSPGTVPSGANVLTF.

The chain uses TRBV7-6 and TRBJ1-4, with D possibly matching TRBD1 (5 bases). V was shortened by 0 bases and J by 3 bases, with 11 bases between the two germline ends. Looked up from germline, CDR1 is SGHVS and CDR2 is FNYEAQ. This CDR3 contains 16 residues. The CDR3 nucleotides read TGTGCCAGCAGCTTAGCGGGGGGGGAAGCTAATGAAAAACTGTTTTTT. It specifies CASSLAGGEANEKLFF.

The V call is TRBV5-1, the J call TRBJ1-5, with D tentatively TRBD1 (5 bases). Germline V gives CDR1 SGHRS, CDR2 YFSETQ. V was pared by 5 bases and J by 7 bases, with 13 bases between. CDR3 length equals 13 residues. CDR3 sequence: CASRGDPGQPQHF. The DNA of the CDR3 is TGCGCCAGCAGGGGGGATCCGGGGCAGCCCCAGCATTTT.

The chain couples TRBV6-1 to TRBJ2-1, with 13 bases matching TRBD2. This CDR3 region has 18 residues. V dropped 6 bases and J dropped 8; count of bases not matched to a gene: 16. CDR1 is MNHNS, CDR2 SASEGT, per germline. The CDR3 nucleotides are TGTGCCAGCAGCCCTGACTTCGGGACTAGCGGGAATACCGATGAGCAGTTCTTC. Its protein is CASSPDFGTSGNTDEQFF.

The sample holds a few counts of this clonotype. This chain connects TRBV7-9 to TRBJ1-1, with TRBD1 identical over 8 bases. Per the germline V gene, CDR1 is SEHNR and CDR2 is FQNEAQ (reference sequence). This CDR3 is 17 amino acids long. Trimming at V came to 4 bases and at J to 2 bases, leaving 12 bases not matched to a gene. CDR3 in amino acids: CASSSAGQGPLNTEAFF. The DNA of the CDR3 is TGTGCCAGCAGCTCAGCCGGACAGGGACCGTTAAACACTGAAGCTTTCTTT. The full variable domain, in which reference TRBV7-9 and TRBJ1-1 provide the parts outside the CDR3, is DTGVSQNPRHKITKRGQNVTFRCDPISEHNRLYWYRQTLGQGPEFLTYFQNEAQLEKSRLLSDRFSAERPKGSFSTLEIQRTEQGDSAMYLCASSSAGQGPLNTEAFFGQGTRLTVV.

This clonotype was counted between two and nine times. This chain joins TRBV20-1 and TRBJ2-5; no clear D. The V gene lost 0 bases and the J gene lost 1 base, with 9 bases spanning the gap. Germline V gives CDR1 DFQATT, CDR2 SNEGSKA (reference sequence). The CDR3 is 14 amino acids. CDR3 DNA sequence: TGCAGTGCTAGAGACTACGGACGCCAAGAGACCCAGTACTTC. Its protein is CSARDYGRQETQYF.

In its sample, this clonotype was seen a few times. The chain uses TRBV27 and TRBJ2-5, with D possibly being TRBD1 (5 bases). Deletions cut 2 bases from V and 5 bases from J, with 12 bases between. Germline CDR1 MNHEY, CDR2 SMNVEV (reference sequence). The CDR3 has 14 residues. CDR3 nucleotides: TGTGCCAGCAGTTTAATTCAGGGTGGGGAGACCCAGTACTTC. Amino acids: CASSLIQGGETQYF.

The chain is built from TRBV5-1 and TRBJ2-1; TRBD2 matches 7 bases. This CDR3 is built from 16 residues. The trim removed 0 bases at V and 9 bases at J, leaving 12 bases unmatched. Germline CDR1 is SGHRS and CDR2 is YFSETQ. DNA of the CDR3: TGCGCCAGCAGCTTGGGTATAACGGGAGGAACTGGTGAGCAGTTCTTC. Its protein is CASSLGITGGTGEQFF.

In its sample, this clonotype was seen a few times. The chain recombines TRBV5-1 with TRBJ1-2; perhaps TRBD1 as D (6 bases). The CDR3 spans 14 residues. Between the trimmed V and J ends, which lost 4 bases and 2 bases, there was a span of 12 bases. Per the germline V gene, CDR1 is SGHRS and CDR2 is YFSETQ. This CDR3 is CASSDHTGNYGYTF. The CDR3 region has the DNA TGCGCCAGCAGCGACCATACAGGGAACTATGGCTACACCTTC.

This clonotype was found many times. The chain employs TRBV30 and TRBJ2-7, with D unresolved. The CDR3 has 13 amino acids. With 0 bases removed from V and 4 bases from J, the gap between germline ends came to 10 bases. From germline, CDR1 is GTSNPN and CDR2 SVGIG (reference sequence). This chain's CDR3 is CAWSVVNPYEQYF. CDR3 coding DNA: TGTGCCTGGAGTGTAGTGAACCCTTACGAGCAGTACTTC. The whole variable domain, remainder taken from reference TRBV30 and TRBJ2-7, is SQTIHQWPATLVQPVGSPLSLECTVEGTSNPNLYWYRQAAGRGLQLLFYSVGIGQISSEVPQNLSASRPQDRQFILSSKKLLLSDSGFYLCAWSVVNPYEQYFGPGTRLTVT.

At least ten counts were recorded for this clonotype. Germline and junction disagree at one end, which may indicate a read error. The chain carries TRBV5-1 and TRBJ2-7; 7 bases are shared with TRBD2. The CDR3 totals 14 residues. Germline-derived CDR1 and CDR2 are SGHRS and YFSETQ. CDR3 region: CASSSRTSSYEQYF. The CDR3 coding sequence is TGTGCCAGCAGCTCGAGGACTAGCTCCTACGAGCAGTACTTC.

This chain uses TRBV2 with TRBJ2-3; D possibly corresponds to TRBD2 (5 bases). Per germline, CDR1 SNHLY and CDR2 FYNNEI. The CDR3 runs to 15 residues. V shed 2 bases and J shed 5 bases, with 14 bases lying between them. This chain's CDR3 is CASSEYRGFQDTQYF. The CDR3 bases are TGTGCCAGCAGTGAATATAGAGGGTTTCAAGATACGCAGTATTTT.

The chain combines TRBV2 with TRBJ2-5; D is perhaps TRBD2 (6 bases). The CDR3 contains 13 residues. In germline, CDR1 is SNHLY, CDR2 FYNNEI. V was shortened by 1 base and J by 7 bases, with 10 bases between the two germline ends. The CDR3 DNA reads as TGTGCCAGCAGTGAAGGGAGGGGTGGGACCCAGTACTTC. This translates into CASSEGRGGTQYF. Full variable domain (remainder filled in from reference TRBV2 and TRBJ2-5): EPEVTQTPSHQVTQMGQEVILRCVPISNHLYFYWYRQILGQKVEFLVSFYNNEISEKSEIFDDQFSVERPDGSNFTLKIRSTKLEDSAMYFCASSEGRGGTQYFGPGTRLLVL.

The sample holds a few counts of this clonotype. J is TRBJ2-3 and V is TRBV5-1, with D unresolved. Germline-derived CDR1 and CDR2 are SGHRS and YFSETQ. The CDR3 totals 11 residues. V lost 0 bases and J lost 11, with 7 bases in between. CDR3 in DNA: TGCGCCAGCAGCTTGGGACTTAAGCAGTATTTT. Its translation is CASSLGLKQYF.

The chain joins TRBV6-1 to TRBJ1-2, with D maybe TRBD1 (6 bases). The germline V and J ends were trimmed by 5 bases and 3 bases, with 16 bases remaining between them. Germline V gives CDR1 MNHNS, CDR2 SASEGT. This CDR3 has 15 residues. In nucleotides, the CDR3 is TGTGCCAGCAGTCCCCCGGACAGCCTTTACTATGGCTACACCTTC. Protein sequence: CASSPPDSLYYGYTF.